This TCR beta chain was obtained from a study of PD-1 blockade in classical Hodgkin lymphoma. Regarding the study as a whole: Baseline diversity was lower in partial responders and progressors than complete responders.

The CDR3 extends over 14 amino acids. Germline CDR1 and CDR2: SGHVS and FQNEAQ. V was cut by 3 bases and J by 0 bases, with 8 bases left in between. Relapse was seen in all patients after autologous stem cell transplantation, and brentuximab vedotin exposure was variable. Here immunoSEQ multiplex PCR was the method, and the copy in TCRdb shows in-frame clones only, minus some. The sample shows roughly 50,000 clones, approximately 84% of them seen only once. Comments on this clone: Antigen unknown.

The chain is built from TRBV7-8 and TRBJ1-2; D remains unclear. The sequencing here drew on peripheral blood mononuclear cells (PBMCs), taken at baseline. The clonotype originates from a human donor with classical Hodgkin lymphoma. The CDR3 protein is CASSFNYPNYGYTF. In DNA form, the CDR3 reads TGTGCCAGCAGCTTTAATTACCCTAACTATGGCTACACCTTC.